Below are 24 T cell receptor beta chains sequenced from a single sample in a study of blood T cell repertoires in COVID-19. The assay was immunoSEQ multiplex PCR, and TCRdb's table has in-frame clones only and misses some. The sample holds fewer than 150,000 clones, approximately 85% seen once. Material: peripheral blood. These receptors came from a human donor in a cohort sampled during active COVID-19.

The chain links TRBV5-1 to TRBJ2-3; 16 nucleotides align to TRBD2. The J segment lost 3 bases and the V segment lost 3 bases, leaving 7 bases of the junction unmatched. This CDR3 is built from 18 residues. Germline V gives CDR1 SGHRS, CDR2 YFSETQ. CDR3 residues: CASSSGLAGGPGTDTQYF. CDR3 bases: TGCGCCAGCAGCTCGGGACTAGCGGGAGGGCCTGGGACAGATACGCAGTATTTT. Full variable domain (remainder filled in from reference TRBV5-1 and TRBJ2-3): KAGVTQTPRYLIKTRGQQVTLSCSPISGHRSVSWYQQTPGQGLQFLFEYFSETQRNKGNFPGRFSGRQFSNSRSEMNVSTLELGDSALYLCASSSGLAGGPGTDTQYFGPGTRLTVL.

The chain uses TRBV5-1 and TRBJ2-1; a weak D match, TRBD2 (5 bases). V dropped 1 base and J dropped 9 bases, with 17 bases sitting between them. CDR3 length: 15 amino acids. Germline V gives CDR1 SGHRS, CDR2 YFSETQ. The CDR3 DNA reads TGCGCCAGCAGCTTGTGGGGTATGGCCGAGGGTGAGCAGTTCTTC. Encoded protein: CASSLWGMAEGEQFF.

This chain links TRBV27 with TRBJ2-1; D not resolved. With 4 bases removed from V and 6 bases from J, the gap between germline ends came to 13 bases. The germline gives CDR1 MNHEY, CDR2 SMNVEV (reference sequence). This CDR3 has 14 amino acids. DNA of the CDR3: TGTGCCAGCAGTTCCCTCGTTTCGTCCAATGAGCAGTTCTTC. It yields the protein CASSSLVSSNEQFF.

This clone is a singleton in its sample. The chain couples TRBV19 to TRBJ1-3; possibly TRBD1 for D (5 bases). The CDR3 length is 12 residues. V was clipped by 6 bases and J by 6 bases, with 9 bases between them. The germline gives CDR1 LNHDA, CDR2 SQIVND (reference sequence). As DNA, the CDR3 is TGTGCCAGTAGCCAGGGTAAAAACACCATATATTTT. Its protein product is CASSQGKNTIYF.

The chain combines TRBV5-1 with TRBJ1-1, with a possible D match to TRBD1 (5 bases). The germline V gene has CDR1 SGHRS and CDR2 YFSETQ. Deletions cut 3 bases from V and 7 bases from J, with 16 bases between. The CDR3 loop spans 14 amino acids. CDR3 DNA: TGCGCCAGCAGCTGGCAGGGTGGACTAGATGAAGCTTTCTTT. Amino acid sequence: CASSWQGGLDEAFF.

J is TRBJ2-5 and V is TRBV11-2; 7 nucleotides agree with TRBD2. Trimming cost V 5 bases and J 0 bases; bases outside gene matches: 12. This CDR3 comprises 17 residues. The germline V gene encodes CDR1 SGHAT and CDR2 FQNNGV. The CDR3 sequence: CASSPRGLAAYQETQYF. The CDR3 bases are TGTGCCAGCAGCCCGCGAGGGCTAGCGGCGTACCAAGAGACCCAGTACTTC.

This chain joins TRBV6-1 and TRBJ1-2, with a weak D call TRBD1 (5 bases). Germline V gene data show CDR1 as MNHNS and CDR2 as SASEGT. This CDR3 is built from 16 residues. Trimming pared 1 base from V and 7 bases from J, leaving 19 bases between. CDR3 nucleotides: TGTGCCAGCAGTGAAGGGTGGGCAGGGTTAGTCGGTGGCTACACCTTC. It codes for CASSEGWAGLVGGYTF.

The chain links TRBV19 to TRBJ1-5; 8 bases fit TRBD1. The CDR3 loop spans 15 amino acids. With V trimmed by 6 bases and J by 3 bases, 7 bases remained unmatched. Germline V lookup: CDR1 LNHDA, CDR2 SQIVND (reference sequence). CDR3 sequence (DNA): TGTGCCAGTAGGACGACAGGGGAGGCCAATCAGCCCCAGCATTTT. This sequence encodes CASRTTGEANQPQHF.

This sequence joins TRBV7-8 and TRBJ2-1; TRBD2 matches 11 bases. CDR3 size: 14 residues. Germline V lookup: CDR1 SGHVS, CDR2 FQNEAQ. The J segment lost 8 bases and the V segment lost 4 bases, leaving 4 bases of the junction unmatched. CDR3: CASSYSGRAYEQFF. DNA of the CDR3: TGTGCCAGCAGCTATAGCGGGAGGGCCTATGAGCAGTTCTTC.

The CDR3 is CASSQLAGAYEQYF. The CDR3 DNA reads TGTGCCAGCAGTCAACTAGCGGGGGCGTACGAGCAGTACTTC. The chain recombines TRBV3-1 (or the pseudogene TRBV3-2) with TRBJ2-7; TRBD2 aligns across 11 bases. V shed 6 bases and J 4 bases; nucleotides not matched to a gene: 5. Germline V lookup: CDR1 LGHDT, CDR2 YNNKEL (reference sequence). The CDR3 totals 14 residues.

Here the CDR3 DNA reads TGTGCCAGCAGCCTATACAGGGGGTTATTTCCCGGGGAGCTGTTTTTT. Residues: CASSLYRGLFPGELFF. The chain recombines TRBV7-3 with TRBJ2-2; 8 bases line up with TRBD1. V shed 5 bases, J shed 6 bases, and the junction held 11 bases outside the gene matches. The CDR3 covers 16 residues. Germline V gene lookup returns CDR1 SGHTA and CDR2 FQGTGA.

CDR3 amino acids: CASTGGMGSSTDTQYF. CDR3 bases: TGCGCCAGCACGGGGGGAATGGGGTCTAGCACAGATACGCAGTATTTT. The V and J genes are TRBV10-2 and TRBJ2-3; 7 bases map to TRBD2. This CDR3 region has 16 residues. The V segment lost 7 bases and the J segment 0 bases; nucleotides outside the gene matches: 10. The V gene's germline CDR1 is WSHSY and CDR2 SAAADI.

The rearrangement uses TRBV3-1 (or the pseudogene TRBV3-2) and TRBJ2-1; D perhaps matches TRBD2 (7 bases). Germline CDR1 reads LGHDT; CDR2 reads YNNKEL (reference sequence). This CDR3 is built from 15 residues. V lost 2 bases, J lost 8 bases, and 16 bases lay in between. The CDR3 bases are TGTGCCAGCAGCCAATGGGGGCGGGAGAAGGATGAGCAGTTCTTC. Amino acid sequence: CASSQWGREKDEQFF.

The gene calls are TRBV10-1 and TRBJ1-6; maybe TRBD1 (6 bases). The CDR3 contains 14 residues. V lost 10 bases and J lost 13, with 23 bases in between. Germline V gene lookup returns CDR1 WNHNN and CDR2 SYGVQD (reference sequence). Written as DNA, the CDR3 is TGCGCCAAGGGGGGGGACACACTTTTTTCCCCCCTCCACTTT. Translating it yields CAKGGDTLFSPLHF.

The chain combines TRBV5-1 with TRBJ1-3, with 8 bases lining up with TRBD1. This CDR3 has 14 amino acids. Germline CDR1 reads SGHRS; CDR2 reads YFSETQ. Trimming removed 4 bases from V and 6 bases from J; junction bases left unmatched: 6. CDR3 protein: CASSPDRVENTIYF. CDR3 DNA sequence: TGCGCCAGCAGCCCGGACAGGGTAGAAAACACCATATATTTT.

The V and J genes are TRBV5-4 and TRBJ1-2, with D possibly being TRBD1 (5 bases). The CDR3 is 14 residues long. Trimming left V 0 bases short and J 8 bases short, with 14 bases between. CDR1 and CDR2 from the germline V gene are SGHNT and YYREEE (reference sequence). CDR3 sequence: CASSLGGRDGGYTF. Written as DNA, the CDR3 is TGTGCCAGCAGCTTGGGAGGCAGGGATGGGGGCTACACCTTC.

This sequence joins TRBV4-3 and TRBJ2-1; D ambiguous. Germline loops: CDR1 LGHNA, CDR2 YSLEER. V was trimmed by 0 bases and J by 10 bases, leaving 16 bases between them. This CDR3 is built from 15 residues. CDR3 sequence: CASSQESAREVEQFF. The DNA for the CDR3 is TGCGCCAGCAGCCAAGAATCAGCGCGTGAGGTGGAGCAGTTCTTC.

V and J are TRBV5-6 and TRBJ2-5; the match to TRBD2 covers 11 bases. Germline V gives CDR1 SGHDT, CDR2 YYEEEE. The CDR3 spans 15 residues. With V trimmed by 6 bases and J by 2 bases, 6 bases remained unmatched. CDR3 coding DNA: TGTGCCAGCACCCCGACTAGCGGGGTTCAAGAGACCCAGTACTTC. Amino acids: CASTPTSGVQETQYF.

About this clone itself: This CDR3 is also generated by other DNA sequences in the sample. The rearrangement joins TRBV5-1 to TRBJ2-5; 9 nucleotides agree with TRBD2. From germline, CDR1 is SGHRS and CDR2 YFSETQ. This CDR3 is built from 15 residues. Trimming cost V 2 bases and J 2 bases; bases outside gene matches: 4. CDR3: CASSLLAGGQETQYF. DNA of the CDR3: TGCGCCAGCAGCTTACTAGCGGGCGGTCAAGAGACCCAGTACTTC. Full variable domain (missing parts from reference TRBV5-1 and TRBJ2-5): KAGVTQTPRYLIKTRGQQVTLSCSPISGHRSVSWYQQTPGQGLQFLFEYFSETQRNKGNFPGRFSGRQFSNSRSEMNVSTLELGDSALYLCASSLLAGGQETQYFGPGTRLLVL.

The chain employs TRBV7-9 and TRBJ2-5; 7 nucleotides agree with TRBD2. Germline V lookup: CDR1 SEHNR, CDR2 FQNEAQ (reference sequence). V gave up 4 bases and J gave up 4 bases; unmatched junction bases: 12. The CDR3 has 16 amino acids. CDR3 DNA sequence: TGTGCCAGCAGCTCGGAGGGGAGGGGTTCAAGAGAGACCCAGTACTTC. Its translation is CASSSEGRGSRETQYF.

The rearrangement uses TRBV2 and TRBJ1-2; D is undetermined. The CDR3 consists of 11 residues. Germline V lookup: CDR1 SNHLY, CDR2 FYNNEI. Trimming took off 6 bases at V and 6 bases at J, with 8 bases between the two ends. CDR3 in amino acids: CASSPADGYTF. In nucleotides, the CDR3 is TGTGCCAGCAGCCCGGCGGATGGCTACACCTTC.

The V and J genes are TRBV5-6 and TRBJ2-3; D is possibly TRBD2 (7 bases). CDR3 length: 13 amino acids. Germline values: CDR1 SGHDT, CDR2 YYEEEE. V was cut by 7 bases and J by 6 bases, with 15 bases left in between. The chain's CDR3 is CASFFGGADTQYF. The CDR3, as DNA: TGTGCCAGCTTTTTTGGGGGGGCGGATACGCAGTATTTT.

This rearrangement joins TRBV2 to TRBJ2-1, with D possibly being TRBD1 (5 bases). Trimming took 3 bases from V and 7 from J, leaving 10 bases between them. The CDR3 loop spans 13 amino acids. The germline V gene encodes CDR1 SNHLY and CDR2 FYNNEI. This CDR3 reads CASSEQGMNEQFF. CDR3 nucleotide sequence: TGTGCCAGCAGTGAGCAGGGAATGAATGAGCAGTTCTTC. Full variable domain (outside the CDR3, taken from reference TRBV2 and TRBJ2-1): EPEVTQTPSHQVTQMGQEVILRCVPISNHLYFYWYRQILGQKVEFLVSFYNNEISEKSEIFDDQFSVERPDGSNFTLKIRSTKLEDSAMYFCASSEQGMNEQFFGPGTRLTVL.

The chain joins TRBV5-8 to TRBJ2-3, with 9 bases that match TRBD2. Germline-derived CDR1 and CDR2 are SGHTS and YDEGEE. The CDR3 contains 15 residues. The V segment lost 2 bases and the J segment 0 bases; nucleotides outside the gene matches: 1. CDR3 sequence (DNA): TGTGCCAGCAGCTTACTAGCGGGTAGCACAGATACGCAGTATTTT. Its translation: CASSLLAGSTDTQYF. The full variable domain, its missing parts supplied by reference TRBV5-8 and TRBJ2-3, is EAGVTQSPTHLIKTRGQQATLRCSPISGHTSVYWYQQALGLGLQFLLWYDEGEERNRGNFPPRFSGRQFPNYSSELNVNALELEDSALYLCASSLLAGSTDTQYFGPGTRLTVL.